These T cell receptor beta chains were read from a single sample in a study of CD8+CD57+ T cells in acquired aplastic anemia. MiXCR was run by TCRdb on the reads, yielding one entry per CDR3 protein. The data contain approximately 65,000 distinct CDR3 sequences, about 54% of them singletons. The material sequenced was sorted CD4+, CD8+, or CD8+CD57+ T cells (not recorded which) from PBMCs. These receptors all come from a human donor in good health, serving as a control. The CDR3 runs from the conserved cysteine through the conserved F or W. The D gene is left open where the match is weak. Clone size appears in some rows only: once, few, many, or a class for an expanded clone.

d_gene,v_gene,abundance,j_gene,CDR3aa,CDR3nt
.,TRBV11-3,many,TRBJ2-7,CASSLILAGSYEQYF,TGTGCCAGCAGCTTAATCCTCGCAGGCTCCTACGAGCAGTACTTC
.,TRBV2,medium-sized,TRBJ2-7,CASSRGESVGEQYF,TGTGCCAGCTCTAGGGGGGAGTCAGTTGGCGAGCAGTACTTC
.,TRBV5-1,few,TRBJ2-1,CASSLEGSNYDGQFF,TGCGCCAGCAGCTTGGAAGGCAGTAATTACGATGGGCAGTTCTTC
TRBD2,TRBV7-6,medium-sized,TRBJ2-5,CASSRLAGGETQYF,TGTGCCAGCAGCCGACTAGCGGGAGGGGAGACCCAGTACTTC
.,TRBV9,many,TRBJ2-6,CASSPTTGPRGSGANVLTF,TGTGCCAGCAGCCCGACGACTGGGCCTCGGGGCTCTGGGGCCAACGTCCTGACTTTC
TRBD2,TRBV10-3,.,TRBJ2-5,CATSPAGGPGETQYF,TGTGCCACCTCCCCAGCGGGAGGGCCAGGGGAGACCCAGTACTTC
TRBD1,TRBV6-1,many,TRBJ1-1,CASTRGGNTEAFF,TGTGCCAGCACCAGGGGGGGAAACACTGAAGCTTTCTTT
.,TRBV7-9,many,TRBJ2-1,CASSFQGYSYNEQFF,TGTGCCAGCAGCTTTCAAGGGTATAGCTACAATGAGCAGTTCTTC
.,TRBV15,many,TRBJ1-3,CATSRDRLKGNTIYF,TGTGCCACCAGCAGAGACCGGTTGAAGGGAAACACCATATATTTT
TRBD1,TRBV6-1,many,TRBJ1-3,CASSGQGSTGNTIYF,TGTGCCAGCAGTGGACAGGGGTCGACTGGAAACACCATATATTTT
.,TRBV20-1,.,TRBJ1-1,CSATSNTEAFF,TGCAGTGCTACCTCGAACACTGAAGCTTTCTTT
.,TRBV10-3,.,TRBJ1-2,CAISDDGQIFYGYTF,TGTGCCATCAGTGATGACGGTCAGATCTTCTATGGCTACACCTTC
.,TRBV7-3,many,TRBJ2-3,CASSRRALTDTQYF,TGTGCCAGCAGCCGTAGGGCCCTCACAGATACGCAGTATTTT
.,TRBV10-3,.,TRBJ2-7,CAISESVPGETSYEQYF,TGTGCCATCAGTGAGTCTGTGCCGGGGGAAACATCCTACGAGCAGTACTTC
TRBD1,TRBV7-3,.,TRBJ1-1,CASSRGQGEWDTEAFF,TGTGCCAGCAGCCGCGGACAGGGGGAGTGGGACACTGAAGCTTTCTTT
.,TRBV29-1,.,TRBJ1-1,CSVNHSRDTEAFF,TGCAGCGTGAATCACTCCAGGGACACTGAAGCTTTCTTT
.,TRBV20-1,.,TRBJ2-6,CSATRRVTGANVLTF,TGCAGTGCTACACGCAGGGTTACTGGGGCCAACGTCCTGACTTTC
.,TRBV29-1,.,TRBJ1-1,CSVGLNTEAFF,TGCAGCGTCGGGCTGAACACTGAAGCTTTCTTT
TRBD2,TRBV10-3,.,TRBJ2-1,CAISETLTSGSYNEQFF,TGTGCCATCAGTGAGACCTTGACTAGCGGGAGCTACAATGAGCAGTTCTTC
TRBD1,TRBV7-8,.,TRBJ1-2,CASRDRQGANGYTF,TGTGCCAGCAGAGACAGACAGGGGGCGAATGGCTACACCTTC
TRBD1,TRBV19,.,TRBJ2-3,CAGQGASTDTQYF,TGTGCCGGTCAGGGGGCTAGTACAGATACGCAGTATTTT
.,TRBV11-3,many,TRBJ1-1,CASSADGNTEAFF,TGTGCCAGCAGCGCGGACGGAAACACTGAAGCTTTCTTT
TRBD2,TRBV2,once,TRBJ2-7,CASRRTSGRDEQYF,TGTGCCAGCAGGCGGACTAGCGGGAGGGACGAGCAGTACTTC
.,TRBV7-6,.,TRBJ2-7,CASSPAGTSSYEQYF,TGTGCCAGCAGCCCCGCCGGGACCTCCTCCTACGAGCAGTACTTC
.,TRBV15,.,TRBJ2-3,CATSRDESTDTQYF,TGTGCCACCAGCAGAGATGAGAGCACAGATACGCAGTATTTT
.,TRBV11-3,many,TRBJ1-1,CASSFNEGWTEAFF,TGTGCCAGCAGCTTTAACGAGGGTTGGACTGAAGCTTTCTTT
TRBD1,TRBV10-3,.,TRBJ1-2,CAIMPGQGTYGYTF,TGTGCCATCATGCCCGGACAGGGGACTTATGGCTACACCTTC
TRBD1,TRBV29-1,.,TRBJ2-7,CSVATGAFGEQYF,TGCAGCGTTGCGACAGGGGCCTTTGGCGAGCAGTACTTC
.,TRBV7-7,.,TRBJ2-5,CASSLDRQETQYF,TGTGCTAGCAGCTTAGACAGGCAAGAGACCCAGTACTTC
.,TRBV7-2,.,TRBJ2-3,CASSLVAADTQYF,TGTGCCAGCAGCTTAGTTGCAGCGGATACGCAGTATTTT
.,TRBV2,.,TRBJ1-3,CASSVRGGTLDTIYF,TGTGCCAGCAGCGTGAGGGGAGGGACCTTAGACACCATATATTTT
.,TRBV15,.,TRBJ2-7,CATSRARDIGLYEQYF,TGTGCCACCAGCAGAGCCCGGGACATCGGTTTGTACGAGCAGTACTTC
.,TRBV29-1,.,TRBJ1-1,CSVGTLGTEAFF,TGCAGCGTTGGGACCCTTGGTACTGAAGCTTTCTTT
.,TRBV20-1,.,TRBJ2-7,CSASLEGGYEQYF,TGCAGTGCTAGCTTGGAGGGGGGCTACGAGCAGTACTTC
TRBD2,TRBV29-1,few,TRBJ2-7,CSVESSGSRREGIYEQYF,TGCAGCGTTGAGTCTAGCGGGAGTAGGAGGGAGGGGATCTACGAGCAGTACTTC